This TCR beta chain emerged from a study of blood T cell repertoires in COVID-19. From germline, CDR1 is LNHNV and CDR2 YYDKDF (reference sequence). The CDR3 contains 18 residues. The ends lost 1 base at V and 3 bases at J; junction bases unmatched: 9. How the authors handled the data: Nucleated cell number was recorded as an estimate derived from reference gene primer amplification. Data came from immunoSEQ multiplex PCR; TCRdb stores just in-frame clones and leaves some out. That table supplies the V and J calls and clone size; D and trimming were determined from the DNA. The sample carries about 36,000 clones, about 77% recorded once.

This clonotype was obtained from a man aged 60-69 years with acute or convalescent COVID-19. Sequenced sample: peripheral blood. The chain has TRBV15 and TRBJ2-7; TRBD2 matches at 13 bases. CDR3 sequence: CATSRVTSGRASLYEQYF. DNA of the CDR3: TGTGCCACCAGCAGAGTCACTAGCGGGAGGGCCAGTCTCTACGAGCAGTACTTC.